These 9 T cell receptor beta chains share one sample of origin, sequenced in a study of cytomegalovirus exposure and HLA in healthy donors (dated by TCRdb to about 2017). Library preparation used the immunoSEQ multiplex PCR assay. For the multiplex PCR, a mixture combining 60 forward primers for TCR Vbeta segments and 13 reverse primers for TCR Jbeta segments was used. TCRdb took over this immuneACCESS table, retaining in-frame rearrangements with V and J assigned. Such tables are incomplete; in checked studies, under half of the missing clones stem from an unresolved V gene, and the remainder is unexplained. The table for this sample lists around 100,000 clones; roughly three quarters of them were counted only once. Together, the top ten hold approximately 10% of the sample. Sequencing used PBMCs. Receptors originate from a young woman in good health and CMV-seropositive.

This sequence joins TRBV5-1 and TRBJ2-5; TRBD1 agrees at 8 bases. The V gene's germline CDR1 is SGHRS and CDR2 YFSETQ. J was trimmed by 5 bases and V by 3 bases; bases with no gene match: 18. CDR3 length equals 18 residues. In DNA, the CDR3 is TGCGCCAGCAGCTCCTACCTTTCGCGGGCAGGGGGCCTGGAGACCCAGTACTTC. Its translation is CASSSYLSRAGGLETQYF.

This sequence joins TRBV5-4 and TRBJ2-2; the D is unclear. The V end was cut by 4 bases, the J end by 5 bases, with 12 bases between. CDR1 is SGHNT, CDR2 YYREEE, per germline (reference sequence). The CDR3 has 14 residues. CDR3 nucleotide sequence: TGTGCCAGCAGCCAAGAGACTTTAACCGGGGAGCTGTTTTTT. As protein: CASSQETLTGELFF.

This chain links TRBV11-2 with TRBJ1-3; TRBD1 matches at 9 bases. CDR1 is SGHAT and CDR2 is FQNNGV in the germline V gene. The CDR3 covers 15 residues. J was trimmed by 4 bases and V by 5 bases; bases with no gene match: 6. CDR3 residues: CASSADRGTGNTIYF. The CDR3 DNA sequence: TGTGCCAGCAGCGCGGACAGGGGAACAGGAAACACCATATATTTT.

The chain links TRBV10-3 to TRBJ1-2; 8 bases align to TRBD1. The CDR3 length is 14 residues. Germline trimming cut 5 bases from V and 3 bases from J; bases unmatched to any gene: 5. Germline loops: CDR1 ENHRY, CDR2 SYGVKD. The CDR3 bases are TGTGCCATCAGTACTGTACAGGGGGACTATGGCTACACCTTC. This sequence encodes CAISTVQGDYGYTF.

CDR3 DNA: TGTGCCAGCAGCGGAATCTTGCCGGGGAGAGAGCAGTACTTC. It codes for CASSGILPGREQYF. The gene calls are TRBV11-2 and TRBJ2-7, with D possibly TRBD2 on 5 matching bases. Germline V CDR1 and CDR2: SGHAT, FQNNGV. Trimming took off 5 bases at V and 7 bases at J, with 18 bases between the two ends. This CDR3 contains 14 residues.

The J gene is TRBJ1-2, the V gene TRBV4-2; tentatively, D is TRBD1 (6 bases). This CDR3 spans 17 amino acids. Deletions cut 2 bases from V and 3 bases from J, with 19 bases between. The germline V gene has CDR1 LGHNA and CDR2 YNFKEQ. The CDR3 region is CASSQMGPRGGDYGYTF. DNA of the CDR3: TGTGCCAGCAGCCAAATGGGACCGAGGGGGGGCGACTATGGCTACACCTTC.

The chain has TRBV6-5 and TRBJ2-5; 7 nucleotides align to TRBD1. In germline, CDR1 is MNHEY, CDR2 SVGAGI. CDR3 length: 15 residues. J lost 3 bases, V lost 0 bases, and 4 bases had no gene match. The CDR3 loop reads CASSYSLTGEETQYF. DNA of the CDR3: TGTGCCAGCAGTTACTCTTTAACAGGGGAAGAGACCCAGTACTTC.

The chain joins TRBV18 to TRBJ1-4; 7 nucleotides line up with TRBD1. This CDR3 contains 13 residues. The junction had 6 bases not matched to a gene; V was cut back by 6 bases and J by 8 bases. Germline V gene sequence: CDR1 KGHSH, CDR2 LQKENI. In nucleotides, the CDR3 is TGTGCCAGCTCTTGGACAGGAGGGGAAAAACTGTTTTTT. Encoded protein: CASSWTGGEKLFF.

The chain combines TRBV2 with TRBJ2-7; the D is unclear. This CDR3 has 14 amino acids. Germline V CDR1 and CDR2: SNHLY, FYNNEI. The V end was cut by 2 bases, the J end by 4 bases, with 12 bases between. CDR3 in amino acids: CASSERVRKYEQYF. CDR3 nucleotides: TGTGCCAGCAGTGAACGAGTCAGGAAATACGAGCAGTACTTC. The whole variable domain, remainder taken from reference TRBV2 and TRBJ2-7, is EPEVTQTPSHQVTQMGQEVILRCVPISNHLYFYWYRQILGQKVEFLVSFYNNEISEKSEIFDDQFSVERPDGSNFTLKIRSTKLEDSAMYFCASSERVRKYEQYFGPGTRLTVT.